The 22 T cell receptor beta chains in this list originate from one sample, sequenced in a study of blood T cell repertoires in COVID-19. This table comes from immunoSEQ multiplex PCR, and its TCRdb copy is limited to in-frame clones, with some not included. This repertoire shows roughly 350,000 clones, approximately 81% found once; its top ten account for 3.6%. Sequences were obtained from peripheral blood. All receptors come from a young woman with acute or convalescent COVID-19.

The chain couples TRBV25-1 to TRBJ1-2, with 7 bases matching TRBD1. The V gene's germline CDR1 is MGHDK and CDR2 SYGVNS. The CDR3 is 13 amino acids. With 6 bases clipped from V and 5 bases from J, the junction kept 6 bases outside the gene matches. This CDR3 reads CASRRQGTYGYTF. In nucleotides, the CDR3 is TGTGCCAGCAGAAGACAGGGTACTTATGGCTACACCTTC.

This clone came up a few times. This chain links TRBV5-5 with TRBJ1-3; TRBD1 might be the D (5 bases). CDR1 is SGHKS, CDR2 YYEKEE, per germline (reference sequence). The length of the CDR3 is 15 residues. Trimming took 3 bases from V and 0 from J, leaving 10 bases between them. CDR3 nucleotide sequence: TGTGCCAGCAGCTCCTTTACAGGCTCTGGAAACACCATATATTTT. It encodes CASSSFTGSGNTIYF.

This rearrangement joins TRBV15 to TRBJ2-7, with a possible D match to TRBD1 (5 bases). CDR1 and CDR2 from the germline V gene are LNHNV and YYDKDF (reference sequence). The CDR3 has 18 residues. Trimming removed 0 bases from V and 4 bases from J, with 22 bases in between. The CDR3 DNA reads TGTGCCACCAGCAGAGAAGGGTTAGCTGCAGGGAAGGGGTACGAGCAGTACTTC. Its protein is CATSREGLAAGKGYEQYF.

This rearrangement joins TRBV7-9 to TRBJ2-5; 9 bases are shared with TRBD2. The junction had 11 bases not matched to a gene; V was cut back by 4 bases and J by 5 bases. Germline CDR1 and CDR2: SEHNR and FQNEAQ (reference sequence). CDR3 length: 16 residues. CDR3 amino acids: CASSSSGALGRETQYF. CDR3 coding DNA: TGTGCCAGCAGCTCTAGCGGGGCCCTCGGAAGGGAGACCCAGTACTTC. Based on the CDR3 plus reference TRBV7-9 and TRBJ2-5, the full variable domain is DTGVSQNPRHKITKRGQNVTFRCDPISEHNRLYWYRQTLGQGPEFLTYFQNEAQLEKSRLLSDRFSAERPKGSFSTLEIQRTEQGDSAMYLCASSSSGALGRETQYFGPGTRLLVL.

V gene TRBV13 combines with J gene TRBJ1-1, with unresolved D. Germline CDR1 reads PRHDT; CDR2 reads FYEKMQ (reference sequence). The CDR3 length is 12 residues. The germline V and J ends were trimmed by 5 bases and 5 bases, with 9 bases remaining between them. The chain's CDR3 is CASSPGGTEAFF. The DNA for the CDR3 is TGTGCCAGCAGCCCGGGAGGGACTGAAGCTTTCTTT.

Written as DNA, the CDR3 is TGTGCCAGCAGTGAGACAGGGACAGGGGGAAGGAAGCCTGGAAACACCATATATTTT. This encodes CASSETGTGGRKPGNTIYF. This sequence joins TRBV2 and TRBJ1-3; TRBD1 matches at 11 bases. Losses at the gene ends were 3 bases for V and 2 bases for J; bases not matched to a gene: 12. CDR3 length equals 19 residues. Germline V gives CDR1 SNHLY, CDR2 FYNNEI. Looking up the rest from reference TRBV2 and TRBJ1-3 gives the full variable domain: EPEVTQTPSHQVTQMGQEVILRCVPISNHLYFYWYRQILGQKVEFLVSFYNNEISEKSEIFDDQFSVERPDGSNFTLKIRSTKLEDSAMYFCASSETGTGGRKPGNTIYFGEGSWLTVV.

CDR3 protein: CASRTPTGVNYGYTF. The CDR3 nucleotides are TGTGCCAGTAGAACCCCGACAGGGGTTAACTATGGCTACACCTTC. The J gene is TRBJ1-2, the V gene TRBV28; 8 bases fit TRBD1. The CDR3 sequence is 15 residues long. V dropped 9 bases and J dropped 1; count of bases not matched to a gene: 10. The germline gives CDR1 MDHEN, CDR2 SYDVKM.

The V gene is TRBV28, the J gene TRBJ1-3; D possibly corresponds to TRBD1 (6 bases). The V gene lost 1 base and the J gene lost 0 bases, with 13 bases spanning the gap. The CDR3 is 17 residues long. Germline V gives CDR1 MDHEN, CDR2 SYDVKM. The CDR3, as DNA: TGTGCCAGCAGTTTATTTGGGGACACGAGCTCTGGAAACACCATATATTTT. This gives the protein CASSLFGDTSSGNTIYF.

The chain employs TRBV5-1 and TRBJ2-4; no definite D call. Per the germline V gene, CDR1 is SGHRS and CDR2 is YFSETQ. This CDR3 region has 14 residues. V was cut by 0 bases and J by 0 bases, with 4 bases left in between. The CDR3 DNA is TGCGCCAGCAGCTTGGGACTAGCCAAAAACATTCAGTACTTC. Its translation is CASSLGLAKNIQYF.

This clone was detected once. The rearrangement joins TRBV2 to TRBJ2-3; 7 bases align to TRBD1. CDR3 size: 14 residues. J lost 2 bases, V lost 4 bases, and 3 bases had no gene match. Germline V lookup: CDR1 SNHLY, CDR2 FYNNEI. The CDR3 here is CASSAGTVTDTQYF. The CDR3 bases are TGTGCCAGCAGTGCCGGGACAGTCACAGATACGCAGTATTTT.

This clone was picked up a small number of times. The chain has TRBV5-6 and TRBJ1-1, with D maybe TRBD1 (5 bases). Trimming took 1 base from V and 0 from J, leaving 19 bases between them. Germline loops: CDR1 SGHDT, CDR2 YYEEEE. The CDR3 is 18 residues long. In DNA form, the CDR3 reads TGTGCCAGCAGCTTGCCTATATTCTCAGGGTCCATGAACACTGAAGCTTTCTTT. Encoded protein: CASSLPIFSGSMNTEAFF.

The J gene is TRBJ2-1, the V gene TRBV9; 11 nucleotides match TRBD1. The V gene's germline CDR1 is SGDLS and CDR2 YYNGEE. The V gene end was trimmed by 4 bases and the J gene end by 6 bases; junction bases not matched to a gene: 6. CDR3 length: 15 residues. DNA for the CDR3: TGTGCCAGCAGCTCCCGGACAGGGGGCCCCAATGAGCAGTTCTTC. Translation: CASSSRTGGPNEQFF.

V is TRBV5-6 and J is TRBJ2-7, with D possibly TRBD1 on 6 matching bases. This CDR3 has 14 residues. The germline V gene encodes CDR1 SGHDT and CDR2 YYEEEE. V shed 3 bases and J shed 0 bases, with 10 bases lying between them. The CDR3 DNA sequence: TGTGCCAGCAGCTCCGGACAGCCCTCCTACGAGCAGTACTTC. It encodes CASSSGQPSYEQYF. The whole variable domain, remainder taken from reference TRBV5-6 and TRBJ2-7, is DAGVTQSPTHLIKTRGQQVTLRCSPKSGHDTVSWYQQALGQGPQFIFQYYEEEERQRGNFPDRFSGHQFPNYSSELNVNALLLGDSALYLCASSSGQPSYEQYFGPGTRLTVT.

The chain joins TRBV5-5 to TRBJ2-3; D call uncertain. CDR1 is SGHKS and CDR2 is YYEKEE in the germline V gene (reference sequence). V dropped 4 bases and J dropped 7 bases, with 10 bases sitting between them. The CDR3 has 12 residues. CDR3 sequence (DNA): TGTGCCAGCAGCCTAAGCAGGAATACGCAGTATTTT. Protein: CASSLSRNTQYF.

The V and J genes are TRBV19 and TRBJ1-5; 11 bases match TRBD1. Germline assignment: CDR1 LNHDA and CDR2 SQIVND (reference sequence). With 9 bases clipped from V and 5 bases from J, the junction kept 9 bases outside the gene matches. The CDR3 runs to 15 residues. CDR3 in DNA: TGTGCCAGCGGACAGGGGGCGAGCGGGTATCAGCCCCAGCATTTT. Translating gives CASGQGASGYQPQHF.

The chain carries TRBV7-9 and TRBJ1-4; D is possibly TRBD1 (5 bases). This CDR3 is built from 16 residues. The ends were cut back, 4 bases at V and 5 bases at J, with 17 bases in the middle. Germline V gives CDR1 SEHNR, CDR2 FQNEAQ (reference sequence). The CDR3 DNA reads TGTGCCAGCAGCTCCCCTGAGCGGGGCGTGAATGAAAAACTGTTTTTT. Its protein is CASSSPERGVNEKLFF.

This rearrangement joins TRBV19 to TRBJ2-3; 8 bases are shared with TRBD2. This CDR3 is built from 15 residues. With V trimmed by 5 bases and J by 1 base, 5 bases remained unmatched. Germline CDR1 and CDR2: LNHDA and SQIVND (reference sequence). The CDR3 here is CASSVTSERTDTQYF. The CDR3 DNA reads as TGTGCCAGTAGTGTGACTAGCGAACGCACAGATACGCAGTATTTT.

The CDR3 DNA sequence: TGTGCCAGTAGTATCCCCACAGGAGGCACAGATACGCAGTATTTT. It encodes CASSIPTGGTDTQYF. The gene calls are TRBV19 and TRBJ2-3, with TRBD1 as a possible D gene (5 bases). The V end lost 3 bases, the J end lost 1 base, and 11 bases lay between the germline ends. The germline CDR1 and CDR2 sequences are LNHDA and SQIVND (reference sequence). The CDR3 length is 15 residues.

The chain joins TRBV11-2 to TRBJ2-1; TRBD2 agrees at 7 bases. Germline V gene data show CDR1 as SGHAT and CDR2 as FQNNGV. The CDR3 extends over 15 amino acids. V was clipped by 5 bases and J by 1 base; unmatched bases: 5. In DNA form, the CDR3 reads TGTGCCAGCAGCATATCTAGCGGTTCCTACAATGAGCAGTTCTTC. Its translation is CASSISSGSYNEQFF.

The CDR3 loop reads CASSPGPPTLSSYNEQFF. CDR3 nucleotides: TGTGCCAGCAGCCCAGGTCCCCCAACTTTGAGCTCCTACAATGAGCAGTTCTTC. V and J are TRBV7-3 and TRBJ2-1; the D is unclear. The V end was cut by 5 bases, the J end by 0 bases, with 20 bases between. The CDR3 is 18 residues long. Germline CDR1 and CDR2: SGHTA and FQGTGA. The full variable domain, its missing parts supplied by reference TRBV7-3 and TRBJ2-1, is GAGVSQTPSNKVTEKGKYVELRCDPISGHTALYWYRQSLGQGPEFLIYFQGTGAADDSGLPNDRFFAVRPEGSVSTLKIQRTERGDSAVYLCASSPGPPTLSSYNEQFFGPGTRLTVL.

The V gene is TRBV24-1, the J gene TRBJ2-5, with a weak D call TRBD1 (6 bases). The CDR3 spans 14 residues. V lost 3 bases and J lost 4, with 11 bases in between. The V gene's germline CDR1 is KGHDR and CDR2 SFDVKD. This chain's CDR3 is CATSDPQGGETQYF. CDR3 sequence (DNA): TGTGCCACCAGTGATCCACAGGGTGGAGAGACCCAGTACTTC.

This clone has only a few counts. Other DNA sequences in this sample translate to the same CDR3. CDR3 residues: CASSQGLGNTIYF. DNA for the CDR3: TGTGCCAGCAGCCAAGGTCTCGGAAACACCATATATTTT. This chain uses TRBV3-1 (or the pseudogene TRBV3-2) with TRBJ1-3; D not certain. CDR1 is LGHDT and CDR2 is YNNKEL in the germline V gene (reference sequence). The CDR3 is made up of 13 amino acids. V gave up 1 base and J gave up 4 bases, with 5 bases separating them.